What follows describes a single TCR beta chain. The sample is drawn from a study of cytotoxic CD8 clonotypes in ibrutinib-treated CLL. Sequencing was performed with immunoSEQ multiplex PCR; in TCRdb, only in-frame clones are kept and a portion is missing. The sample records about 120,000 clones, about 53% being singletons. CDR1 SNHLY and CDR2 FYNNEI come from the germline V gene. V gave up 6 bases and J gave up 0 bases; unmatched junction bases: 14. The CDR3 runs to 19 residues. V usage is TRBV2 and J usage is TRBJ2-7; 13 nucleotides align to TRBD2. Material: PBMCs, obtained after 24 months of ibrutinib treatment. This TCR came from a human donor with chronic lymphocytic leukemia. CDR3 DNA sequence: TGTGCCAGCAGGTACAAACCCGGACTAGCGGGGGAAAGCTCCTACGAGCAGTACTTC. It translates to CASRYKPGLAGESSYEQYF.